The present entry profiles one T cell receptor beta chain with its context. Its target is unknown. PCR used 60 Vbeta primers and 13 Jbeta primers. Only in-frame clones appear in the TCRdb table, and some are missing; sequencing was by immunoSEQ multiplex PCR. The sample includes 100,000 to 150,000 clones, about four fifths of them seen just once. The data were taken from a study of cytomegalovirus exposure and HLA in healthy donors. Study-wide points: Per published reports, the classifier diagnosed cytomegalovirus status with high specificity and sensitivity. TCR beta V- and J-gene trimming was later associated with a missense DCLRE1C variant. Most TCR sequences were seen very rarely across donors, but some public TCRs occurred in many.

Sequenced input: PBMCs. This clonotype was obtained from a woman aged 60-75 years in good health and CMV-seropositive.

The CDR3 coding sequence is TGTGCCAGCAGGGCCGGGACAGGGCCGACTGGCTACACCTTC. This translates into CASRAGTGPTGYTF. J is TRBJ1-2 and V is TRBV9; 9 bases align to TRBD1. From germline, CDR1 is SGDLS and CDR2 YYNGEE. The CDR3 covers 14 residues. V gave up 5 bases and J gave up 7 bases; unmatched junction bases: 9.